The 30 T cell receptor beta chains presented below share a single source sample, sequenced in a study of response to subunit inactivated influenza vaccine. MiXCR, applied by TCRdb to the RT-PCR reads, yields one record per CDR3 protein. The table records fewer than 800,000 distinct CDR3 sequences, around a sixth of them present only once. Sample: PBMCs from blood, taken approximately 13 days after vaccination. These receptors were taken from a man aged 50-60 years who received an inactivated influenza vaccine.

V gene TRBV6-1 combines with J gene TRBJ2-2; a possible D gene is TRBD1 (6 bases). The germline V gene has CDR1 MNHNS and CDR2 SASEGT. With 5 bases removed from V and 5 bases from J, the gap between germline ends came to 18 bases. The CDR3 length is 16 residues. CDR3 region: CASSSLRGLGTGELFF. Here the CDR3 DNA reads TGTGCCAGCAGTAGCCTCAGGGGATTAGGTACCGGGGAGCTGTTTTTT.

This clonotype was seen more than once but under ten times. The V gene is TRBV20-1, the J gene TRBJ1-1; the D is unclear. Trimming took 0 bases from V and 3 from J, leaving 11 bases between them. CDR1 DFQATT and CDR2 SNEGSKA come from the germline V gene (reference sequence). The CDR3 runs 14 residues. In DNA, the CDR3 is TGCAGTGCTAGAGATCAAGGTCGCCACACTGAAGCTTTCTTT. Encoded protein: CSARDQGRHTEAFF.

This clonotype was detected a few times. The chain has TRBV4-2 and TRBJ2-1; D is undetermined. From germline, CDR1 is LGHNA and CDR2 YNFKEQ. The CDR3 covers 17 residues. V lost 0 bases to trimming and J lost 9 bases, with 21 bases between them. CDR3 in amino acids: CASSQDGGILLTPEQFF. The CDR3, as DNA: TGTGCCAGCAGCCAAGATGGTGGGATCCTCCTGACCCCTGAGCAGTTCTTC.

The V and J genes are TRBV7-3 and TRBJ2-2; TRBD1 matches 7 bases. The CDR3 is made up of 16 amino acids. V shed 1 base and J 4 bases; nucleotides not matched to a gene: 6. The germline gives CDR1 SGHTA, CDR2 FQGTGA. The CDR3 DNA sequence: TGTGCCAGCAGCTTAAGAGGGGGCGCGGGCACCGGGGAGCTGTTTTTT. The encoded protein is CASSLRGGAGTGELFF.

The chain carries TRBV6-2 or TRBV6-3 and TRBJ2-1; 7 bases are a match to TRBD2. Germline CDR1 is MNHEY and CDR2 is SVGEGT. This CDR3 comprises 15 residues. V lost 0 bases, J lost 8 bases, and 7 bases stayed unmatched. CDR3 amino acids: CASSYSGTTLDEQFF. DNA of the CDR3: TGTGCCAGCAGTTACTCCGGGACTACCCTGGATGAGCAGTTCTTC.

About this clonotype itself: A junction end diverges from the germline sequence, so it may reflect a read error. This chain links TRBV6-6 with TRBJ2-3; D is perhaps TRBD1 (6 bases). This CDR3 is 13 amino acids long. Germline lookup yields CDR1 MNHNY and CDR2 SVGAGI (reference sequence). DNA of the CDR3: TGTACCAGCACCGAGGACAGAAGGGATACGCAGTATTTT. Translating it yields CTSTEDRRDTQYF.

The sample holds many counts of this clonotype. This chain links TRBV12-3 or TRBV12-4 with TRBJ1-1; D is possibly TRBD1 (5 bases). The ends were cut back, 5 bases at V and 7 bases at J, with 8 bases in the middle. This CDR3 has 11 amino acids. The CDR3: CASSPGIEAFF. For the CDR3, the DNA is TGTGCCAGCAGTCCAGGGATTGAAGCTTTCTTT.

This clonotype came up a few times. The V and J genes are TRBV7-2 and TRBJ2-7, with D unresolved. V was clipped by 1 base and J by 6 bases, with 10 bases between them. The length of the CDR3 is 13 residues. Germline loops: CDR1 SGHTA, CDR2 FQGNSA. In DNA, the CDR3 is TGTGCCAGCAGCTTAGAGCGATTGGCCGAGCAGTACTTC. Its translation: CASSLERLAEQYF.

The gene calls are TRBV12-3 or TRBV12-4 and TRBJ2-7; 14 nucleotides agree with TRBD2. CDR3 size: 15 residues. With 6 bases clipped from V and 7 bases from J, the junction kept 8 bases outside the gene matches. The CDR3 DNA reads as TGTGCCAGCAGCTTGACTAGCGGGGGGGCGCGGGAGCAGTACTTC. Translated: CASSLTSGGAREQYF.

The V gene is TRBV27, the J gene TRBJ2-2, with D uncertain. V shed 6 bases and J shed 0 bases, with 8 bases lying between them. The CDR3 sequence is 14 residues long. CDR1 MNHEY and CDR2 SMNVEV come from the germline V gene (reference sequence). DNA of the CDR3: TGTGCCAGCAGGGAGCTAGCGAACACCGGGGAGCTGTTTTTT. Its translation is CASRELANTGELFF.

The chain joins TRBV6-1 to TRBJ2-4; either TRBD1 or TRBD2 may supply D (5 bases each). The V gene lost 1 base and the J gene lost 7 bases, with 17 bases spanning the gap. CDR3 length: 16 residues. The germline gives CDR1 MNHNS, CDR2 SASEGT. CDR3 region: CASSEGVYGAWNIQYF. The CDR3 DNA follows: TGTGCCAGCAGTGAAGGTGTTTACGGGGCCTGGAACATTCAGTACTTC.

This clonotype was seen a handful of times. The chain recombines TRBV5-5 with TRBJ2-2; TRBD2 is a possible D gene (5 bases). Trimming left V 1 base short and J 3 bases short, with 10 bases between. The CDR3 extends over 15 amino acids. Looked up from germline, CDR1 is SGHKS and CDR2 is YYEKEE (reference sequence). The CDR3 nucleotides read TGTGCCAGCAGCTTGCTCGGGAAGGACACCGGGGAGCTGTTTTTT. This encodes CASSLLGKDTGELFF. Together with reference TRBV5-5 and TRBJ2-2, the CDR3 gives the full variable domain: DAGVTQSPTHLIKTRGQQVTLRCSPISGHKSVSWYQQVLGQGPQFIFQYYEKEERGRGNFPDRFSARQFPNYSSELNVNALLLGDSALYLCASSLLGKDTGELFFGEGSRLTVL.

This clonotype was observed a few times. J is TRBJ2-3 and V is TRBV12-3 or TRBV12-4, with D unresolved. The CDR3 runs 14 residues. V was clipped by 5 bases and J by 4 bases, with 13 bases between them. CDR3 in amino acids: CASSLTRLADTQYF. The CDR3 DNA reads TGTGCCAGCAGTCTAACCCGACTGGCAGATACGCAGTATTTT.

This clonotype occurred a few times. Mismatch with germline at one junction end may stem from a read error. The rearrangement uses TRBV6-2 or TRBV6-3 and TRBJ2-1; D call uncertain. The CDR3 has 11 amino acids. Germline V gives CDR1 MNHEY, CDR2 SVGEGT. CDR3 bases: TGTGCCAGCAGTTACCCCGACCAGAAGATCTTC. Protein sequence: CASSYPDQKIF.

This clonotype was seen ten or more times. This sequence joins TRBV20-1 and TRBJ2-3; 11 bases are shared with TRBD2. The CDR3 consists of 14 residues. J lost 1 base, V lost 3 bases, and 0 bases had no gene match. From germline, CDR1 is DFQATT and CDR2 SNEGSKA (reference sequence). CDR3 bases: TGCAGTGCTAGGACTAGCGGGGGCACAGATACGCAGTATTTT. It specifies CSARTSGGTDTQYF.

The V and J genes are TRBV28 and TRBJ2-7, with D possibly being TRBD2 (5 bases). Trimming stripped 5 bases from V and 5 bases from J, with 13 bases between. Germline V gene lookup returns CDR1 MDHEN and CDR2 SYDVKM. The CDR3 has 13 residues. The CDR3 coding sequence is TGTGCCAGCAGTACGCCGGACTGGGACGAGCAGTACTTC. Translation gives CASSTPDWDEQYF.

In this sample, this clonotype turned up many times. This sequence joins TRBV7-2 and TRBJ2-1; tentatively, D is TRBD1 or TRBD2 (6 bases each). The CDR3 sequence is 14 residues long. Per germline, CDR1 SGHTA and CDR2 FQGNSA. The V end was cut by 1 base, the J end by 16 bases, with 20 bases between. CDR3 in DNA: TGTGCCAGCAGCTTAGGCCCGGGGGCCACGGTGGTATTCTTC. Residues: CASSLGPGATVVFF.

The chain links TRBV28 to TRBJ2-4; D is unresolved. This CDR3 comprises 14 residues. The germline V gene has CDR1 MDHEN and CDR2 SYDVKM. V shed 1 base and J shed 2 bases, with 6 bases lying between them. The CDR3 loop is CASSLSGTKNIQYF. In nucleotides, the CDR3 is TGTGCCAGCAGTTTATCTGGGACCAAAAACATTCAGTACTTC.

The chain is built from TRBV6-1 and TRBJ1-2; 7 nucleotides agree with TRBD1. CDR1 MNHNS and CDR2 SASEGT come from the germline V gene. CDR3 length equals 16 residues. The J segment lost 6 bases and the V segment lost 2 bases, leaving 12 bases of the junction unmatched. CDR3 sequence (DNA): TGTGCCAGCAGTGAACCCGGGACAGATATTCGTAATGGCTACACCTTC. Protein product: CASSEPGTDIRNGYTF.

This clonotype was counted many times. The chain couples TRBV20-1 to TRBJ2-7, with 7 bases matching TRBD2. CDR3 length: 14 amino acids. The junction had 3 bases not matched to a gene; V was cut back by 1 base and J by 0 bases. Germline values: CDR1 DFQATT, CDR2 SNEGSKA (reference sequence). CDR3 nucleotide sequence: TGCAGTGCTAGAGCCAGCGGGGTCTCCTACGAGCAGTACTTC. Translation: CSARASGVSYEQYF.

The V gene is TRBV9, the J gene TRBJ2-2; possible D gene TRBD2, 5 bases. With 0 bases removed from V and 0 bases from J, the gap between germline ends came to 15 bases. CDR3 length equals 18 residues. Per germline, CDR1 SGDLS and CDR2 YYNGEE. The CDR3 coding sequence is TGTGCCAGCAGCGTAGGGAACCGGGGTGGTACGAACACCGGGGAGCTGTTTTTT. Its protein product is CASSVGNRGGTNTGELFF.

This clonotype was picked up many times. Here the CDR3 reads CASSTGVYEQYF. CDR3 coding DNA: TGTGCCAGCAGTACAGGGGTCTACGAGCAGTACTTC. The chain has TRBV12-3 or TRBV12-4 and TRBJ2-7, with 7 bases matching TRBD1. CDR3 length: 12 amino acids. The J segment lost 3 bases and the V segment lost 5 bases, leaving 1 base of the junction unmatched.

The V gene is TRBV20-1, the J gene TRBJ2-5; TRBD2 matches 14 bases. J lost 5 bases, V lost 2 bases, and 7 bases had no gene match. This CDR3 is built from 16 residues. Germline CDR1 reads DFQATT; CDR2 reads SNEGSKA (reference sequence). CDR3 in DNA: TGCAGTGCTAGAAGACTAGCGGGGGGGACCCGGGAGACCCAGTACTTC. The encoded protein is CSARRLAGGTRETQYF.

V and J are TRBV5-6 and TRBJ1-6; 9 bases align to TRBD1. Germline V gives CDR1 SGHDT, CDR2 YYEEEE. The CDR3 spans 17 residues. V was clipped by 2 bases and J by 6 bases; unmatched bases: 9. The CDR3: CASSLEPGTGLNSPLHF. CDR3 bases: TGTGCCAGCAGCTTAGAACCGGGGACAGGGCTTAATTCACCCCTCCACTTT.

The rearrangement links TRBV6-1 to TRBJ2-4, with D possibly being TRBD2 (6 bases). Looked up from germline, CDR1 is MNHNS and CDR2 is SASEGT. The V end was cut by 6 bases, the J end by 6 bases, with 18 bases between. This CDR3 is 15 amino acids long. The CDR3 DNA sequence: TGTGCCAGCAGCCCACGGCGGGGAGCTCTAAACATTCAGTACTTC. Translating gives CASSPRRGALNIQYF.

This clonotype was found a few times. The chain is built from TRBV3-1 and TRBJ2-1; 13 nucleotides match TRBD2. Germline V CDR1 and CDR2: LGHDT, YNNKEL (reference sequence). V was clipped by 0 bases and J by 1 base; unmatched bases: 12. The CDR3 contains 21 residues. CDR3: CASSQDPGLAGTRKSYNEQFF. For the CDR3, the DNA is TGTGCCAGCAGCCAAGACCCGGGACTAGCGGGAACGCGTAAATCCTACAATGAGCAGTTCTTC.

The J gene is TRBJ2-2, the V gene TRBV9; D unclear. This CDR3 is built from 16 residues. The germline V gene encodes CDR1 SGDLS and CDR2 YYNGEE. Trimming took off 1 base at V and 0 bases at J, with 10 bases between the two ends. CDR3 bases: TGTGCCAGCAGCGTATCGCCGAATTCGAACACCGGGGAGCTGTTTTTT. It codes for CASSVSPNSNTGELFF.

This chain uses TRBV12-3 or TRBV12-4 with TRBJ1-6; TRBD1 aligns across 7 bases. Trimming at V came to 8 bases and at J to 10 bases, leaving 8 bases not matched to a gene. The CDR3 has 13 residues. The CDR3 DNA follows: TGTGCCAGCCAGAGACAGGGTGGATCACCCCTCCACTTT. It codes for CASQRQGGSPLHF.

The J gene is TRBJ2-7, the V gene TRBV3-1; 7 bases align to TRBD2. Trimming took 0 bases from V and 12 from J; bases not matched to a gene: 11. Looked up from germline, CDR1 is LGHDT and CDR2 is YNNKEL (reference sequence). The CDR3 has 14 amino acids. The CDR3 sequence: CASSQDTTSRRVYF. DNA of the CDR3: TGTGCCAGCAGCCAAGATACGACTAGCAGGAGGGTGTACTTC.

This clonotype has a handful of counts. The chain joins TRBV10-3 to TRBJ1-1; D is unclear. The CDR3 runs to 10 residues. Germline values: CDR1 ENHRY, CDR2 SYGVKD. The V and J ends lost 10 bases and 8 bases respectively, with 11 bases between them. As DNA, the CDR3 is TGTGCCACAGAATACCAAGAAGCTTTCTTT. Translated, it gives CATEYQEAFF.